This TCR beta chain was retrieved from a study of blood T cells in healthy people across ages. On the study more broadly: About one barcoded beta molecule per two T cells was the capture yield of template switching.

Ranging in age from roughly 6 to 95, the donors were healthy Caucasian individuals from Russia. PBMCs numbering at least 6.5 million were isolated per sample. Germline CDR1 reads MDHEN; CDR2 reads SYDVKM. This CDR3 spans 17 amino acids. Trimming took 6 bases from V and 9 from J, leaving 27 bases between them. This clonotype was picked up a small number of times. Then a second PCR, running roughly 7 to 11 cycles, was carried out with a sample-barcoded 5' primer and a J-beta primer mix. TCRdb processed the 5' RACE reads anew with MiXCR; each CDR3 protein has one entry. This table has about 970,000 distinct CDR3 sequences, roughly 47% appearing once.

The TCR sequence derives from a woman between 55 and 75 years old in good health. The chain uses TRBV28 and TRBJ1-5; tentative D call: TRBD1 (6 bases). Sequenced sample: blood. CDR3 nucleotides: TGTGCCAGCAGCCCTATTGTTGGCAGGGGCCGGGCGGGGCCCCAGCATTTT. Its translation is CASSPIVGRGRAGPQHF. The full variable domain, rest sourced from reference TRBV28 and TRBJ1-5, is DVKVTQSSRYLVKRTGEKVFLECVQDMDHENMFWYRQDPGLGLRLIYFSYDVKMKEKGDIPEGYSVSREKKERFSLILESASTNQTSMYLCASSPIVGRGRAGPQHFGDGTRLSIL.